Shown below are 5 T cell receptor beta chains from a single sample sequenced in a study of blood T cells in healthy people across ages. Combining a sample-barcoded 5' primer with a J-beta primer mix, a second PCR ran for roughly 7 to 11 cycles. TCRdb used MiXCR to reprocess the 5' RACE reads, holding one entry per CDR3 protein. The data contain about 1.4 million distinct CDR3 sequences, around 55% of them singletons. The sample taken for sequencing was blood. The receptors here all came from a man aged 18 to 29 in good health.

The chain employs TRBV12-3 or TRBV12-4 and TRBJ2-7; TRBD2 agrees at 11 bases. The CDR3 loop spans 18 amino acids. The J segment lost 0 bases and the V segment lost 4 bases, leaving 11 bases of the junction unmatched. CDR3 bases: TGTGCCAGCAGTTCTCCGACCGACACTAGCGGGAGCTCCTACGAGCAGTACTTC. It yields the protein CASSSPTDTSGSSYEQYF.

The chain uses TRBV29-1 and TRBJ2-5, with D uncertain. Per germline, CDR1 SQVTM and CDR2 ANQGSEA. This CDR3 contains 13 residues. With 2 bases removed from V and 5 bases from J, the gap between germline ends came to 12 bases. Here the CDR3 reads CSVESQLRETQYF. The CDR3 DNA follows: TGCAGCGTTGAATCCCAGTTGCGGGAGACCCAGTACTTC.

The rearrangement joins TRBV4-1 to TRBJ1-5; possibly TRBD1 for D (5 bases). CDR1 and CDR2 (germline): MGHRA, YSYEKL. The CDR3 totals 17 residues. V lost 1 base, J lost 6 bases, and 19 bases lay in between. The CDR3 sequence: CASSQGGGSGRSQPQHF. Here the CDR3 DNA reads TGCGCCAGCAGCCAAGGGGGGGGGTCAGGTAGGAGTCAGCCCCAGCATTTT.

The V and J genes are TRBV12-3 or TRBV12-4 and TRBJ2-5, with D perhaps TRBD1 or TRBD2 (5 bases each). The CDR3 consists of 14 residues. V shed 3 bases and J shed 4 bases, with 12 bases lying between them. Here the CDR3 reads CASSLRGSGETQYF. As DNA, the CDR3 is TGTGCCAGCAGTTTGAGGGGTTCCGGAGAGACCCAGTACTTC.

The CDR3 spells CASSRGYQTDTQYF. The CDR3 DNA reads as TGTGCCAGCAGTCGGGGATATCAAACAGATACGCAGTATTTT. The J gene is TRBJ2-3, the V gene TRBV6-5; maybe TRBD2 (5 bases). There are 14 residues in the CDR3. CDR1 MNHEY and CDR2 SVGAGI come from the germline V gene. V lost 5 bases and J 3 bases, leaving 12 bases between the germline ends.